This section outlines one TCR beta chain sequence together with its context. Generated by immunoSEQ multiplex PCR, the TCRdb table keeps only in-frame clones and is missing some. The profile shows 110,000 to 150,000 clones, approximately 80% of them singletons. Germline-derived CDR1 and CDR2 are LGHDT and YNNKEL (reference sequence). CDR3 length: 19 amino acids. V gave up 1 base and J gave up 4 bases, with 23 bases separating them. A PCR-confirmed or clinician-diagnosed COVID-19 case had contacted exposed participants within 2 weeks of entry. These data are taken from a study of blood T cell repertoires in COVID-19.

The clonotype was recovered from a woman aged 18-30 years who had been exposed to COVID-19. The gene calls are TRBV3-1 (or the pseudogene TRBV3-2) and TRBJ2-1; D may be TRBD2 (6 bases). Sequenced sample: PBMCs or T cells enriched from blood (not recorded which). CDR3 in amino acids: CASSQGLGGGGNLYNEQFF. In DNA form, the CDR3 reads TGTGCCAGCAGCCAAGGTCTCGGCGGCGGAGGGAATCTTTACAATGAGCAGTTCTTC.